The next 21 T cell receptor beta chains were all read from a single sample in a study of blood T cell repertoires in COVID-19. The method was immunoSEQ multiplex PCR; TCRdb's version includes in-frame clones alone and lacks a portion of them. The data hold about 370,000 clones, with approximately 88% observed a single time. Sequenced sample: peripheral blood. All receptors come from a woman aged 25 to 39 with COVID-19, enrolled during active disease.

This chain connects TRBV6-5 to TRBJ2-7; 8 nucleotides align to TRBD2. CDR1 and CDR2 (germline): MNHEY, SVGAGI. V gave up 6 bases and J gave up 0 bases; unmatched junction bases: 7. The CDR3 spans 15 residues. DNA of the CDR3: TGTGCCAGCAGAGCGGGACTAGGAAGCTCCTACGAGCAGTACGTC. Protein sequence: CASRAGLGSSYEQYV.

The chain uses TRBV27 and TRBJ1-4; D is perhaps TRBD1 (5 bases). CDR3 size: 14 residues. V lost 2 bases, J lost 5 bases, and 9 bases lay in between. Germline-derived CDR1 and CDR2 are MNHEY and SMNVEV (reference sequence). The DNA of the CDR3 is TGTGCCAGCAGTTTACAGCGGGACAATGAAAAACTGTTTTTT. This codes for CASSLQRDNEKLFF.

The rearrangement joins TRBV27 to TRBJ1-2; weak D call: TRBD1 (6 bases). The V gene lost 5 bases and the J gene lost 3 bases, with 22 bases spanning the gap. This CDR3 is 17 amino acids long. Germline CDR1 and CDR2: MNHEY and SMNVEV (reference sequence). CDR3 residues: CASSPHLGQTAYYGYTF. The CDR3 DNA reads as TGTGCCAGCAGTCCACACCTAGGACAGACGGCTTACTATGGCTACACCTTC.

V usage is TRBV6-6 and J usage is TRBJ2-2, with a possible D match to TRBD2 (5 bases). Germline CDR1 and CDR2: MNHNY and SVGAGI (reference sequence). Deletions cut 6 bases from V and 0 bases from J, with 14 bases between. This CDR3 is 16 amino acids long. CDR3 in DNA: TGTGCCAGCAGAAAGGACTCCTTCGCGAACACCGGGGAGCTGTTTTTT. Protein: CASRKDSFANTGELFF.

This chain links TRBV18 with TRBJ2-7; TRBD1 agrees at 9 bases. Germline V CDR1 and CDR2: KGHSH, LQKENI. V gave up 3 bases and J gave up 6 bases; unmatched junction bases: 9. The CDR3 runs 15 residues. This CDR3 is CASSPQDRGISEQYV. DNA of the CDR3: TGTGCCAGCTCACCTCAGGACAGGGGTATTAGCGAGCAGTACGTC.

V usage is TRBV28 and J usage is TRBJ1-6; D unclear. CDR1 MDHEN and CDR2 SYDVKM come from the germline V gene. The CDR3 loop spans 14 amino acids. V was trimmed by 5 bases and J by 6 bases, leaving 11 bases between them. The CDR3 sequence is CASSTDPSNSPLHF. As DNA, the CDR3 is TGTGCCAGCAGTACAGACCCCTCTAATTCACCCCTCCACTTT.

This clone was counted between two and nine times. The gene calls are TRBV4-1 and TRBJ1-4, with TRBD1 as a possible D gene (5 bases). In germline, CDR1 is MGHRA, CDR2 YSYEKL. CDR3 length equals 12 residues. V gave up 4 bases and J gave up 7 bases, with 7 bases separating them. CDR3 region: CASSPDSEKLFF. The CDR3 nucleotides are TGCGCCAGCAGCCCAGACAGTGAAAAACTGTTTTTT.

This chain joins TRBV5-5 and TRBJ1-1; D not resolved. Deletions cut 0 bases from V and 8 bases from J, with 17 bases between. CDR1 SGHKS and CDR2 YYEKEE come from the germline V gene (reference sequence). The CDR3 sequence is 15 residues long. CDR3 DNA sequence: TGTGCCAGCAGCTTGGCCGGGAGAGGCATGGACGAAGCTTTCTTT. This codes for CASSLAGRGMDEAFF.

The chain couples TRBV5-1 to TRBJ2-5; weak D call: TRBD2 (6 bases). This CDR3 contains 13 residues. CDR1 is SGHRS, CDR2 YFSETQ, per germline. V was trimmed by 4 bases and J by 1 base, leaving 8 bases between them. For the CDR3, the DNA is TGCGCCAGCAGCCGGGACTTCCAAGAGACCCAGTACTTC. Its protein product is CASSRDFQETQYF.

The CDR3 here is CASSIAHRGLGGYTF. The CDR3 bases are TGTGCCAGTAGTATAGCCCACAGGGGACTGGGTGGCTACACCTTC. This chain connects TRBV19 to TRBJ1-2; 7 bases map to TRBD1. The CDR3 has 15 residues. Germline CDR1 LNHDA, CDR2 SQIVND (reference sequence). The V and J ends lost 1 base and 7 bases, in that order; junction bases with no gene match: 9.

This chain links TRBV9 with TRBJ2-2; a possible D gene is TRBD1 (5 bases). This CDR3 has 16 residues. Germline V gene sequence: CDR1 SGDLS, CDR2 YYNGEE. Trimming cost V 4 bases and J 3 bases, with 16 bases left between them. CDR3 sequence reads: CASSLRPDSYTGELFF. CDR3 DNA sequence: TGTGCCAGCAGCTTGCGACCAGACAGCTACACCGGGGAGCTGTTTTTT. The full variable domain, completed using reference TRBV9 and TRBJ2-2, is DSGVTQTPKHLITATGQRVTLRCSPRSGDLSVYWYQQSLDQGLQFLIQYYNGEERAKGNILERFSAQQFPDLHSELNLSSLELGDSALYFCASSLRPDSYTGELFFGEGSRLTVL.

The CDR3 DNA sequence: TGTGCCAGCAGCTTATTTAGTGCCGTCGGTACGTACAATGAGCAGTTCTTC. Protein: CASSLFSAVGTYNEQFF. The rearrangement uses TRBV11-3 and TRBJ2-1; the D is unclear. Germline lookup yields CDR1 SGHNT and CDR2 YENEEA. The CDR3 totals 17 residues. Trimming removed 2 bases at V and 4 bases at J, with 18 bases between.

The chain has TRBV6-5 and TRBJ1-6; 7 bases are a match to TRBD1. The CDR3 consists of 16 residues. J gave up 4 bases and V 4 bases, and 7 bases lay outside the gene matches. Germline V gene data show CDR1 as MNHEY and CDR2 as SVGAGI. The CDR3 loop is CASSSKDRVYNSPLHF. The CDR3 coding sequence is TGTGCCAGCAGTTCCAAAGACAGGGTGTATAATTCACCCCTCCACTTT.

To note about this clone: The junction does not match germline at one end; this may be a read error. This chain connects TRBV6-5 to TRBJ2-1, with D perhaps TRBD2 (8 bases). Germline V gene lookup returns CDR1 MNHEY and CDR2 SVGAGI. This CDR3 comprises 14 residues. As DNA, the CDR3 is TGTGCCAGCACCGGGGGGGGACAGCCCGTCTTCCGGGTCTTC. Its translation: CASTGGGQPVFRVF.

This chain links TRBV11-2 with TRBJ2-3; 9 positions match TRBD2. The germline CDR1 and CDR2 sequences are SGHAT and FQNNGV. CDR3 length: 15 residues. Germline trimming cut 5 bases from V and 2 bases from J; bases unmatched to any gene: 5. In DNA form, the CDR3 reads TGTGCCAGCAGCCAAGGGACTAGCTACACAGATACGCAGTATTTT. This translates into CASSQGTSYTDTQYF.

The V and J genes are TRBV4-2 and TRBJ2-5; possible D gene TRBD1, 6 bases. Deletions cut 3 bases from V and 5 bases from J, with 16 bases between. Germline V gives CDR1 LGHNA, CDR2 YNFKEQ. The CDR3 has 15 amino acids. CDR3 nucleotides: TGTGCCAGCAGCCATCTTGCAGGGGATGTCGAGACCCAGTACTTC. It is translated as CASSHLAGDVETQYF.

The V gene is TRBV6-5, the J gene TRBJ1-1, with unresolved D. Trimming removed 6 bases at V and 4 bases at J, with 18 bases between. CDR1 is MNHEY and CDR2 is SVGAGI in the germline V gene. This CDR3 comprises 15 residues. DNA of the CDR3: TGTGCCAGCAGCCGCCTAGGGAGATTGAGCACTGAAGCTTTCTTT. Its translation is CASSRLGRLSTEAFF.

In its sample, this clone was seen a few times. The chain recombines TRBV18 with TRBJ2-1, with D tentatively TRBD2 (6 bases). CDR1 KGHSH and CDR2 LQKENI come from the germline V gene. Trimming removed 3 bases from V and 3 bases from J, with 18 bases in between. The CDR3 has 17 amino acids. The CDR3 spells CASSPVVLANGYNEQFF. CDR3 sequence (DNA): TGTGCCAGCTCACCCGTCGTCCTAGCGAATGGCTACAATGAGCAGTTCTTC.

The chain employs TRBV4-3 and TRBJ2-3; the D gene is possibly TRBD2 (6 bases). V lost 0 bases and J lost 14, with 15 bases in between. Looked up from germline, CDR1 is LGHNA and CDR2 is YSLEER. CDR3 length: 13 amino acids. The CDR3 DNA sequence: TGCGCCAGCAGCCAAGACGGGACTGGAGATCGGTATTTT. Its protein is CASSQDGTGDRYF.

The chain carries TRBV5-1 and TRBJ1-6, with 8 bases fitting TRBD1. The CDR3 covers 16 residues. The V and J ends lost 0 bases and 9 bases, in that order; junction bases with no gene match: 8. Germline-derived CDR1 and CDR2 are SGHRS and YFSETQ. In nucleotides, the CDR3 is TGCGCCAGCAGCTTGGGGCAGGGGGCGAGAGTTTCACCCCTCCACTTT. Protein product: CASSLGQGARVSPLHF.

The chain combines TRBV6-2 or TRBV6-3 with TRBJ2-1; no clear D. This CDR3 contains 12 residues. CDR1 is MNHEY and CDR2 is SVGEGT in the germline V gene. The germline V and J ends were trimmed by 2 bases and 10 bases, with 9 bases remaining between them. The DNA for the CDR3 is TGTGCCAGCAGTTACCCTCGTCGGGAGCAGTTCTTC. Its protein product is CASSYPRREQFF.